One sample yielded the 31 T cell receptor beta chains listed below, sequenced in a study of vaccination effects on CD4 cells after COVID-19. Prior to sequencing, the ViraFEST assay stimulated PBMC with viral peptide pools, which expanded the antigen-specific CD4+ T cells. Subsequent to a culture period of more than 9 days, CD4+ T cells were isolated. Recipients of the vaccine had no prior SARS-CoV-2 infection and negative nucleocapsid antibodies. Which antigens these TCRs recognize remains unknown. Clones were sequenced by immunoSEQ multiplex PCR, and TCRdb holds only the in-frame ones, with some missing. The sample consists of approximately 20,000 clones, under 85% of them appearing once. This specimen was CD4+ T cells from PBMCs cultured with HCoV-NL63 spike peptides, taken before COVID-19 vaccination. These receptors were collected from a human donor who received a COVID-19 vaccine.

The chain joins TRBV3-1 (or the pseudogene TRBV3-2) to TRBJ2-1, with 7 bases that match TRBD2. The CDR3 is 16 residues long. Germline-derived CDR1 and CDR2 are LGHDT and YNNKEL (reference sequence). The ends lost 0 bases at V and 7 bases at J; junction bases unmatched: 9. The CDR3, as DNA: TGTGCCAGCAGCCAAGATGTGGCTAGCGGTGTGAATGAGCAGTTCTTC. Its translation: CASSQDVASGVNEQFF.

V gene TRBV3-1 (or the pseudogene TRBV3-2) combines with J gene TRBJ2-5, with 9 positions matching TRBD2. There are 15 residues in the CDR3. V lost 8 bases, J lost 5 bases, and 12 bases stayed unmatched. The germline CDR1 and CDR2 sequences are LGHDT and YNNKEL (reference sequence). This chain's CDR3 is CASATAGGLGETQYF. In nucleotides, the CDR3 is TGTGCCAGCGCAACAGCGGGGGGCCTCGGGGAGACCCAGTACTTC.

Turning to this clone: One end of the junction fails to match germline, which may point to a read error. The rearrangement joins TRBV7-7 to TRBJ2-2; TRBD2 agrees at 8 bases. CDR3 length: 14 amino acids. Germline CDR1 reads SSHAT; CDR2 reads FNYEAQ (reference sequence). As DNA, the CDR3 is TGTGCTAGCAGCAACGGGGGGGGCACCGGGGAGCTGTTTTTT. Amino acids: CASSNGGGTGELFF.

This clone was observed once. This chain connects TRBV5-4 to TRBJ1-1, with 7 nucleotides matching TRBD1. The CDR3 is 14 amino acids. The germline V gene has CDR1 SGHNT and CDR2 YYREEE (reference sequence). V shed 1 base and J 2 bases; nucleotides not matched to a gene: 2. The CDR3 loop is CASSLNRGNTEAFF. The CDR3, as DNA: TGTGCCAGCAGCTTGAACAGGGGAAACACTGAAGCTTTCTTT. Filled out from reference TRBV5-4 and TRBJ1-1, the complete variable domain reads ETGVTQSPTHLIKTRGQQVTLRCSSQSGHNTVSWYQQALGQGPQFIFQYYREEENGRGNFPPRFSGLQFPNYSSELNVNALELDDSALYLCASSLNRGNTEAFFGQGTRLTVV.

This chain links TRBV5-1 with TRBJ2-1; D remains ambiguous. Germline V gene sequence: CDR1 SGHRS, CDR2 YFSETQ. Trimming left V 0 bases short and J 2 bases short, with 9 bases between. The CDR3 has 15 amino acids. The CDR3 loop reads CASSLVGLPYNEQFF. The CDR3 DNA follows: TGCGCCAGCAGCTTGGTGGGGTTACCCTACAATGAGCAGTTCTTC.

This clone was detected only a few times. The rearrangement links TRBV12-3 or TRBV12-4 to TRBJ2-7; D gene ambiguous. This CDR3 has 12 amino acids. The V end was cut by 1 base, the J end by 6 bases, with 7 bases between. The CDR3 spells CASSLVPGEQYF. The DNA of the CDR3 is TGTGCCAGCAGTTTAGTGCCAGGCGAGCAGTACTTC.

V is TRBV5-1 and J is TRBJ2-7; 10 bases match TRBD1. The trim removed 1 base at V and 3 bases at J, leaving 4 bases unmatched. CDR1 and CDR2 (germline): SGHRS, YFSETQ. The CDR3 covers 15 residues. The CDR3 protein is CASSLTGTGVYEQYF. The CDR3 bases are TGCGCCAGCAGCTTGACTGGGACAGGGGTCTACGAGCAGTACTTC. The whole variable domain, filled in from reference TRBV5-1 and TRBJ2-7, reads KAGVTQTPRYLIKTRGQQVTLSCSPISGHRSVSWYQQTPGQGLQFLFEYFSETQRNKGNFPGRFSGRQFSNSRSEMNVSTLELGDSALYLCASSLTGTGVYEQYFGPGTRLTVT.

J is TRBJ1-1 and V is TRBV5-1; 8 bases fit TRBD1. V shed 0 bases and J 4 bases; nucleotides not matched to a gene: 5. The germline CDR1 and CDR2 sequences are SGHRS and YFSETQ. CDR3 size: 15 residues. The CDR3 DNA sequence: TGCGCCAGCAGCTTGGTGACAACAGGGGGCACTGAAGCTTTCTTT. It specifies CASSLVTTGGTEAFF. The entire variable domain, with the rest obtained from reference TRBV5-1 and TRBJ1-1, is as follows: KAGVTQTPRYLIKTRGQQVTLSCSPISGHRSVSWYQQTPGQGLQFLFEYFSETQRNKGNFPGRFSGRQFSNSRSEMNVSTLELGDSALYLCASSLVTTGGTEAFFGQGTRLTVV.

The CDR3 coding sequence is TGTGCAAGTCGCTTAGTGATCGGCTATGGCTACACCTTC. Its translation is CASRLVIGYGYTF. V usage is TRBV12-2 and J usage is TRBJ1-2. TRBV12-2 counts as a pseudogene. The CDR3 length is 13 residues.

This clone was observed a handful of times. The chain employs TRBV7-2 and TRBJ2-1, with TRBD2 matching 9 bases. Trimming removed 4 bases from V and 4 bases from J; junction bases left unmatched: 5. The CDR3 length is 15 residues. Germline V gene sequence: CDR1 SGHTA, CDR2 FQGNSA. For the CDR3, the DNA is TGTGCCAGCAGCTCTACTAGCGGGCAGTACAATGAGCAGTTCTTC. It yields the protein CASSSTSGQYNEQFF.

The chain carries TRBV28 and TRBJ1-5; D is unresolved. CDR3 size: 17 residues. The V gene lost 5 bases and the J gene lost 2 bases, with 19 bases spanning the gap. Germline V gives CDR1 MDHEN, CDR2 SYDVKM. The CDR3 bases are TGTGCCAGCAGTCCGCCGAGGTCTCTATATGGCAATCAGCCCCAGCATTTT. Amino acids: CASSPPRSLYGNQPQHF.

The chain recombines TRBV3-1 (or the pseudogene TRBV3-2) with TRBJ2-7; no clear D. With 1 base removed from V and 5 bases from J, the gap between germline ends came to 6 bases. The V gene's germline CDR1 is LGHDT and CDR2 YNNKEL (reference sequence). The CDR3 covers 12 residues. The CDR3 spells CASSQVRNEQYF. Written as DNA, the CDR3 is TGTGCCAGCAGCCAAGTAAGAAACGAGCAGTACTTC.

The rearrangement uses TRBV5-6 and TRBJ1-2; 9 bases agree with TRBD1. The V gene's germline CDR1 is SGHDT and CDR2 YYEEEE. The CDR3 is 14 residues long. The V and J ends lost 4 bases and 7 bases, in that order; junction bases with no gene match: 8. The CDR3 DNA sequence: TGTGCCAGCAGCCTCAGGACAGGGGAGGGTGGCTACACCTTC. Amino acids: CASSLRTGEGGYTF.

This chain joins TRBV19 and TRBJ1-1, with unresolved D. V lost 3 bases, J lost 1 base, and 12 bases lay in between. In germline, CDR1 is LNHDA, CDR2 SQIVND (reference sequence). The CDR3 spans 15 residues. CDR3 sequence: CASSIKAGGNTEAFF. CDR3 DNA: TGTGCCAGTAGTATTAAAGCCGGCGGGAACACTGAAGCTTTCTTT.

This clone was counted a few times. V usage is TRBV6-5 and J usage is TRBJ1-2; D is perhaps TRBD1 (6 bases). Trimming took 5 bases from V and 3 from J, leaving 10 bases between them. There are 13 residues in the CDR3. CDR1 MNHEY and CDR2 SVGAGI come from the germline V gene. The CDR3 region has the DNA TGTGCCAGCAGTCGGGACACCTACTATGGCTACACCTTC. Translated, it gives CASSRDTYYGYTF.

This clone has a single count. The chain uses TRBV6-1 and TRBJ1-2, with 7 nucleotides matching TRBD1. V was clipped by 0 bases and J by 5 bases; unmatched bases: 6. Germline V lookup: CDR1 MNHNS, CDR2 SASEGT. The CDR3 loop spans 15 amino acids. As DNA, the CDR3 is TGTGCCAGCAGTGAAGCGTGGCGCAGGGGGTATGGCTACACCTTC. This sequence encodes CASSEAWRRGYGYTF.

This clone has a handful of counts. The chain couples TRBV5-4 to TRBJ1-2; D ambiguous. The CDR3 covers 13 residues. The V gene's germline CDR1 is SGHNT and CDR2 YYREEE (reference sequence). The V and J ends lost 0 bases and 5 bases respectively, with 8 bases between them. The chain's CDR3 is CASSLASFYGYTF. CDR3 in DNA: TGTGCCAGCAGCTTGGCCAGCTTTTATGGCTACACCTTC.

V usage is TRBV3-1 (or the pseudogene TRBV3-2) and J usage is TRBJ1-1; unclear D gene. The CDR3 is 14 residues long. CDR1 is LGHDT, CDR2 YNNKEL, per germline (reference sequence). The V end lost 3 bases, the J end lost 4 bases, and 12 bases lay between the germline ends. CDR3 DNA sequence: TGTGCCAGCAGCCACGGTGATGAACGCACTGAAGCTTTCTTT. Translating gives CASSHGDERTEAFF.

This chain links TRBV9 with TRBJ2-7, with 7 bases that match TRBD1. Trimming cost V 0 bases and J 1 base; bases outside gene matches: 4. This CDR3 is built from 15 residues. The germline V gene encodes CDR1 SGDLS and CDR2 YYNGEE. CDR3 nucleotide sequence: TGTGCCAGCAGCGTAGGACAGGGAGAGTCCTACGAGCAGTACTTC. As protein: CASSVGQGESYEQYF.

The genes are TRBV6-6 and TRBJ2-1; 8 bases are a match to TRBD1. V was pared by 2 bases and J by 12 bases, with 6 bases of the junction left unmatched. The CDR3 spans 13 residues. The germline gives CDR1 MNHNY, CDR2 SVGAGI (reference sequence). Here the CDR3 DNA reads TGTGCCAGCAGTTACCCCGGACAGGGTAGGCAGTTCTTC. Encoded protein: CASSYPGQGRQFF.

The rearrangement uses TRBV3-1 (or the pseudogene TRBV3-2) and TRBJ1-5; D possibly corresponds to TRBD1 (5 bases). V was clipped by 3 bases and J by 6 bases, with 12 bases between them. CDR3 length: 14 residues. Germline CDR1 is LGHDT and CDR2 is YNNKEL (reference sequence). The CDR3 DNA is TGTGCCAGCAGCCATCAGGGATCGGGTCAGCCCCAGCATTTT. This translates into CASSHQGSGQPQHF.

This clone was seen a handful of times. The gene calls are TRBV4-3 and TRBJ2-1, with 9 bases fitting TRBD2. CDR3 length equals 16 residues. With 3 bases clipped from V and 0 bases from J, the junction kept 3 bases outside the gene matches. Germline lookup yields CDR1 LGHNA and CDR2 YSLEER. The chain's CDR3 is CASSQYSGSSYNEQFF. CDR3 bases: TGCGCCAGCAGCCAGTATAGCGGGAGCTCCTACAATGAGCAGTTCTTC.

The chain recombines TRBV3-1 (or the pseudogene TRBV3-2) with TRBJ1-1, with 8 bases lining up with TRBD1. CDR1 is LGHDT and CDR2 is YNNKEL in the germline V gene (reference sequence). The CDR3 spans 15 residues. Losses at the gene ends were 6 bases for V and 4 bases for J; bases not matched to a gene: 10. For the CDR3, the DNA is TGTGCCAGCAGTCTGACCCGGACAGGGATCACTGAAGCTTTCTTT. This codes for CASSLTRTGITEAFF.

This clone was detected a few times. The V call is TRBV28, the J call TRBJ1-2; 7 nucleotides line up with TRBD1. J lost 7 bases, V lost 6 bases, and 8 bases had no gene match. Germline V gives CDR1 MDHEN, CDR2 SYDVKM. There are 13 residues in the CDR3. For the CDR3, the DNA is TGTGCCAGCAGATGGCAGGGGGAGGGTGGCTACACCTTC. Residues: CASRWQGEGGYTF.

The chain links TRBV5-8 to TRBJ2-7, with 9 bases identical to TRBD1. CDR1 and CDR2 from the germline V gene are SGHTS and YDEGEE. CDR3 size: 14 residues. The trim removed 3 bases at V and 6 bases at J, leaving 7 bases unmatched. CDR3 coding DNA: TGTGCCAGCAGCTCCGGACAGGGGACGGCCGAGCAGTACTTC. It codes for CASSSGQGTAEQYF.

The chain uses TRBV6-6 and TRBJ2-7; 12 bases are a match to TRBD1. This CDR3 region has 18 residues. CDR1 is MNHNY and CDR2 is SVGAGI in the germline V gene (reference sequence). J lost 7 bases, V lost 5 bases, and 18 bases had no gene match. The CDR3 spells CASSLHPRGGQGAGEQYF. For the CDR3, the DNA is TGTGCCAGCAGTCTACACCCCAGGGGGGGACAGGGGGCGGGAGAGCAGTACTTC.

This clone turned up a few times. The chain employs TRBV14 and TRBJ2-7; 12 nucleotides match TRBD2. Per germline, CDR1 SGHDN and CDR2 FVKESK. With V trimmed by 1 base and J by 2 bases, 6 bases remained unmatched. The CDR3 consists of 17 residues. Here the CDR3 DNA reads TGTGCCAGCAGCCAAGGTATTCTAGCGGGAGGGACCTACGAGCAGTACTTC. This sequence encodes CASSQGILAGGTYEQYF.

The chain employs TRBV6-5 and TRBJ1-2; D ambiguous. V was shortened by 6 bases and J by 0 bases, with 14 bases between the two germline ends. CDR3 length: 15 amino acids. Germline V gives CDR1 MNHEY, CDR2 SVGAGI. As DNA, the CDR3 is TGTGCCAGCAGAGTCTCGGGCCGGACTAACTATGGCTACACCTTC. As protein: CASRVSGRTNYGYTF.

V gene TRBV12-3 or TRBV12-4 combines with J gene TRBJ1-5; D remains unclear. V gave up 4 bases and J gave up 7 bases, with 11 bases separating them. The CDR3 runs to 13 residues. The CDR3 reads CASSSRERQPQHF. The CDR3 bases are TGTGCCAGCAGTTCCCGGGAGAGGCAGCCCCAGCATTTT.

The genes are TRBV30 and TRBJ1-3; D remains unclear. CDR1 and CDR2 (germline): GTSNPN, SVGIG (reference sequence). Trimming took off 4 bases at V and 0 bases at J, with 10 bases between the two ends. The CDR3 totals 14 residues. CDR3 protein: CAWTWVNSGNTIYF. The CDR3 region has the DNA TGTGCCTGGACTTGGGTGAACTCTGGAAACACCATATATTTT. Filled out from reference TRBV30 and TRBJ1-3, the complete variable domain reads SQTIHQWPATLVQPVGSPLSLECTVEGTSNPNLYWYRQAAGRGLQLLFYSVGIGQISSEVPQNLSASRPQDRQFILSSKKLLLSDSGFYLCAWTWVNSGNTIYFGEGSWLTVV.

The genes are TRBV15 and TRBJ2-3; 9 bases are a match to TRBD2. The CDR3 consists of 15 residues. Trimming at V came to 1 base and at J to 6 bases, leaving 5 bases not matched to a gene. The germline gives CDR1 LNHNV, CDR2 YYDKDF (reference sequence). CDR3 region: CATSRVSGGWDTQYF. The CDR3, as DNA: TGTGCCACCAGCAGAGTTAGCGGGGGATGGGATACGCAGTATTTT.